Each of the 12 T cell receptor beta chains below was sequenced from the same sample in a study of T cells after yellow fever vaccination. TCRdb re-analysed the 5' RACE reads in MiXCR, keeping a single row per CDR3 protein. The data contain 100,000 to 150,000 distinct CDR3 sequences, 8.9% of them singletons. Here the sequenced sample was CD8+ T cells sorted from PBMCs, taken on the day of the yellow fever booster vaccination. All receptors come from a man between 18 and 29 years old who received the YFV17D yellow fever vaccine.

V usage is TRBV9 and J usage is TRBJ2-5; a possible D gene is TRBD2 (5 bases). CDR3 size: 15 residues. With 0 bases removed from V and 5 bases from J, the gap between germline ends came to 14 bases. Germline CDR1 and CDR2: SGDLS and YYNGEE. Here the CDR3 DNA reads TGTGCCAGCAGCGTAGTGGCGGGTTGGCCGGAGACCCAGTACTTC. Translated, it gives CASSVVAGWPETQYF.

CDR3 loop: CASSPDREWFF. In DNA form, the CDR3 reads TGTGCCAGCTCACCGGACAGGGAGTGGTTCTTC. The chain carries TRBV18 and TRBJ2-1; 8 nucleotides align to TRBD1. J was trimmed by 15 bases and V by 3 bases; bases with no gene match: 4. The CDR3 extends over 11 amino acids. From germline, CDR1 is KGHSH and CDR2 LQKENI.

V gene TRBV12-3 or TRBV12-4 combines with J gene TRBJ2-1; maybe TRBD2 (6 bases). The CDR3 contains 14 residues. Trimming pared 7 bases from V and 7 bases from J, leaving 17 bases between. The CDR3 nucleotides read TGTGCCAGCACCTCAGTAGGCCGGGGGAATGAGCAGTTCTTC. This gives the protein CASTSVGRGNEQFF.

This clonotype appeared a few times. This chain links TRBV7-3 with TRBJ2-5; the match to TRBD1 covers 10 bases. The V and J ends lost 5 bases and 4 bases, in that order; junction bases with no gene match: 4. The germline V gene has CDR1 SGHTA and CDR2 FQGTGA. The CDR3 runs to 14 residues. This chain's CDR3 is CASSQTGGAETQYF. CDR3 nucleotide sequence: TGTGCCAGCAGCCAGACAGGGGGCGCAGAGACCCAGTACTTC.

The rearrangement joins TRBV5-4 to TRBJ2-1; the D gene is possibly TRBD2 (7 bases). The germline CDR1 and CDR2 sequences are SGHNT and YYREEE (reference sequence). The V and J ends lost 0 bases and 7 bases respectively, with 20 bases between them. This CDR3 comprises 17 residues. In DNA, the CDR3 is TGTGCCAGCAGCTTGGGGCCCTCTAGGGGGGGGCCAAATGAGCAGTTCTTC. Its protein is CASSLGPSRGGPNEQFF.

The chain uses TRBV20-1 and TRBJ2-1; perhaps TRBD1 as D (5 bases). The CDR3 totals 12 residues. The germline gives CDR1 DFQATT, CDR2 SNEGSKA (reference sequence). Trimming removed 1 base from V and 10 bases from J, with 11 bases in between. CDR3 in amino acids: CSARAGMLEQFF. The CDR3, as DNA: TGCAGTGCTAGAGCAGGGATGCTCGAGCAGTTCTTC.

This clonotype was picked up many times. The chain carries TRBV29-1 and TRBJ2-2, with no clear D. V lost 7 bases, J lost 0 bases, and 6 bases lay in between. Germline lookup yields CDR1 SQVTM and CDR2 ANQGSEA. The CDR3 runs to 12 residues. The CDR3: CSARANTGELFF. As DNA, the CDR3 is TGCAGCGCTCGAGCGAACACCGGGGAGCTGTTTTTT.

V usage is TRBV6-1 and J usage is TRBJ1-5; D gene ambiguous. Germline V lookup: CDR1 MNHNS, CDR2 SASEGT. With 4 bases removed from V and 2 bases from J, the gap between germline ends came to 15 bases. The CDR3 loop spans 16 amino acids. This chain's CDR3 is CASSVHMGLGNQPQHF. As DNA, the CDR3 is TGTGCCAGCAGTGTCCATATGGGGTTGGGCAATCAGCCCCAGCATTTT.

This clonotype was counted only a few times. V is TRBV4-1 and J is TRBJ2-5; 7 bases map to TRBD2. V gave up 0 bases and J gave up 0 bases; unmatched junction bases: 1. Germline-derived CDR1 and CDR2 are MGHRA and YSYEKL. This CDR3 has 15 amino acids. As DNA, the CDR3 is TGCGCCAGCAGCCAAGAGGGAGGGTACCAAGAGACCCAGTACTTC. This gives the protein CASSQEGGYQETQYF.

This clonotype appeared many times. This chain's CDR3 is CASSVLAGGDNEQFF. The CDR3 nucleotides read TGTGCCAGCAGTGTACTAGCGGGGGGAGACAATGAGCAGTTCTTC. The chain recombines TRBV5-6 with TRBJ2-1; 12 nucleotides match TRBD2. Unmatched junction bases numbered 5, after V lost 5 bases and J lost 5 bases. The CDR3 is made up of 15 amino acids. Germline V lookup: CDR1 SGHDT, CDR2 YYEEEE.

The sample holds many counts of this clonotype. The rearrangement joins TRBV10-3 to TRBJ2-6; D not certain. The V gene lost 3 bases and the J gene lost 0 bases, with 9 bases spanning the gap. In germline, CDR1 is ENHRY, CDR2 SYGVKD. This CDR3 comprises 16 residues. The CDR3 is CAISDVVPSGANVLTF. The CDR3 region has the DNA TGTGCCATCAGTGACGTGGTACCCTCTGGGGCCAACGTCCTGACTTTC.

Ten or more counts support this clonotype. This rearrangement joins TRBV6-6 to TRBJ2-1; 9 nucleotides line up with TRBD1. The germline gives CDR1 MNHNY, CDR2 SVGAGI (reference sequence). The CDR3 is made up of 15 amino acids. Trimming took 5 bases from V and 2 from J; bases not matched to a gene: 4. The DNA of the CDR3 is TGTGCCAGCAGTCGAAGACAGGGGGCCTACAATGAGCAGTTCTTC. Protein product: CASSRRQGAYNEQFF.